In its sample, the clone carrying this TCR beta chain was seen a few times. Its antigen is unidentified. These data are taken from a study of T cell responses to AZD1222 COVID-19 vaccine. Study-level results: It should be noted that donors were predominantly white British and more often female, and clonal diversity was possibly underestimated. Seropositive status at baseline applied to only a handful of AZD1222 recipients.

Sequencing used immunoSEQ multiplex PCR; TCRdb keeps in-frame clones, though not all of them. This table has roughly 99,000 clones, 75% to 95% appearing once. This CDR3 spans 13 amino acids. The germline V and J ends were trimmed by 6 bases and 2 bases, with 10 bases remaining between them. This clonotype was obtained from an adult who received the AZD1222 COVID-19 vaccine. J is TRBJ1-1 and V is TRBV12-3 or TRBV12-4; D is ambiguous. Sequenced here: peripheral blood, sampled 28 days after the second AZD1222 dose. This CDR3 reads CASSFGQNTEAFF. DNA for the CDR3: TGTGCCAGCAGCTTTGGGCAAAACACTGAAGCTTTCTTT.